The clone carrying this T cell receptor beta chain appeared a few times. Unique molecular identifiers were incorporated during preparation of the TCRbeta library. TCRdb used MiXCR to reprocess the PCR reads, holding one entry per CDR3 protein. The sample lists about 460,000 distinct CDR3 sequences; 12% were seen once. The CDR3 extends over 12 amino acids. Between the trimmed V and J ends, which lost 2 bases and 5 bases, there was a span of 9 bases. CDR1 and CDR2 (germline): DFQATT, SNEGSKA (reference sequence). This sample is drawn from a study of T-cell reconstitution after alpha-beta-depleted transplantation in children.

This chain uses TRBV20-1 with TRBJ1-1; tentatively, D is TRBD1 (5 bases). The TCR was taken from a human donor who donated a stem cell graft to a child with combined immunodeficiency. The material sequenced was PBMCs from the stem cell graft donor, taken from the stem cell graft. CDR3 protein: CSARQGKTEAFF. The CDR3, as DNA: TGCAGTGCTAGACAGGGTAAAACTGAAGCTTTCTTT.